This T cell receptor (beta chain) was sequenced for a study of T cell repertoires in aging, cancer and after chemotherapy. Study-level background: Over several months to years, re-sampled healthy donor repertoires clearly shared clones. Some 9.4 million TCR reads made up the full dataset.

Multiplex touch-down PCR with TRB-A/B primers amplified rearranged V-D-J TRB sequences. TCRdb itself ran the multiplex PCR reads through MiXCR, one entry per CDR3 protein. The data hold some 3,500 distinct CDR3 sequences, with around 40% observed a single time. General observations from the study: Compared with age-matched healthy donors, untreated hematological or solid cancer patients showed higher blood TCR clonality.

Judged by abundance, this clonotype is medium-sized. The target antigen is unknown. The template was genomic DNA from peripheral blood, not RNA. The TCR comes from a human donor in good health. Specimen: blood.

CDR3 sequence: CASSIDVRSTDTQYF. CDR3 DNA: TGTGCCAGTAGTATAGACGTGAGAAGCACAGATACGCAGTATTTT. The genes are TRBV19 and TRBJ2-3, with unresolved D. There are 15 residues in the CDR3. Germline V gene lookup returns CDR1 LNHDA and CDR2 SQIVND (reference sequence). The V gene lost 0 bases and the J gene lost 0 bases, with 7 bases spanning the gap. Based on the CDR3 plus reference TRBV19 and TRBJ2-3, the full variable domain is DGGITQSPKYLFRKEGQNVTLSCEQNLNHDAMYWYRQDPGQGLRLIYYSQIVNDFQKGDIAEGYSVSREKKESFPLTVTSAQKNPTAFYLCASSIDVRSTDTQYFGPGTRLTVL.